The present TCR beta chain was sequenced within a study of T-cell memory formation after mild COVID-19. Study-wide results and limits: Of the contracting clones, CD4+ ones lay mainly in CM and EM, and CD8+ ones in EMRA.

About this clonotype itself: The antigen remains undetermined.

One entry per CDR3 protein, called by TCRdb with MiXCR from the 5' RACE reads. This sample has about 400,000 distinct CDR3 sequences, with approximately 15% found just once. The CDR3 extends over 14 amino acids. The V and J ends lost 4 bases and 6 bases, in that order; junction bases with no gene match: 8. The germline V gene has CDR1 LGHDT and CDR2 YNNKEL (reference sequence). The receptor's source is a young man who had mild COVID-19 (a few samples of this study predate the infection). Cell type and time point are not known. V and J are TRBV3-1 and TRBJ2-7, with TRBD2 matching over 8 bases. The sequencing sample was made of PBMCs or a T cell subset sorted from them (not recorded which). CDR3: CASSPGTRPPEQYV. The CDR3 DNA reads TGTGCCAGCAGCCCCGGGACTAGACCCCCCGAGCAGTACGTC.